The T cell receptor (beta chain) under discussion was sequenced for a study of blood T cell repertoires in COVID-19. Across the whole study: From the United States, Italy and Spain came samples of acute and convalescent COVID-19. The cDNA or gDNA used as material had been derived from T cells, B-cell-depleted T cells, or PBMCs.

This CDR3 region has 12 residues. How the authors handled the data: Scientists estimated how many nucleated cells there were by amplifying reference gene primers. Assay used: immunoSEQ multiplex PCR; TCRdb lists only in-frame clones, some missing. For V, J and clone size, that table is used; D and trimming come from the DNA. The data show around 130,000 clones, with around 87% seen just once and less than 4.5% held by the top ten. Sequencing was done on a sample of peripheral blood. This sequence joins TRBV21-1 and TRBJ1-2; the table's D gene call, TRBD1, was not cross checked with the DNA. TRBV21-1 is a pseudogene locus. The clonotype was recovered from a woman in her sixties with acute or convalescent COVID-19. The CDR3 here is CASTQGTYGYTF. Written as DNA, the CDR3 is TGTGCCAGCACACAGGGGACGTATGGCTACACCTTC.